The T cell receptor beta chain described here comes from a study of CD8+ T cells in alopecia areata. In the study overall: Administration of oral tofacitinib to treated patients was at 5 to 10 mg twice daily. Study outcomes and limitations: Many expanded lesional clones stayed in scalp and blood while on tofacitinib. Although TCR sharing was seen in mice, sharing across patients was less clear, possibly for HLA-related reasons.

Extracted from the samples, RNA was reverse transcribed into cDNA to serve as the sequencing template. Sequenced by immunoSEQ multiplex PCR; TCRdb stores in-frame clones only, minus some. The sample holds under 200,000 clones, about 60% seen once. The trim removed 3 bases at V and 5 bases at J, leaving 4 bases unmatched. Germline lookup yields CDR1 GTSNPN and CDR2 SVGIG (reference sequence). The CDR3 is 13 amino acids. The treatment denotes: oral pan-JAK inhibitor, 5-10 mg twice daily. About this clone: The antigen is unknown.

The TCR comes from a human donor with alopecia areata. This material consisted of CD4+ T cells sorted from blood, taken at week 24, from a patient treated with tofacitinib. This chain uses TRBV30 with TRBJ1-5, with 7 bases that match TRBD1. The CDR3 sequence: CAWSQGGHQPQHF. The CDR3 DNA is TGTGCCTGGAGCCAAGGGGGCCATCAGCCCCAGCATTTT.